Only a few counts were recorded for the clone carrying this TCR beta chain. The source of the sample is a study of blood T cell repertoires in COVID-19. Trimming removed 0 bases from V and 9 bases from J, with 16 bases in between. Germline CDR1 reads SGHDT; CDR2 reads YYEEEE. CDR3 length equals 14 residues. Clones were read by immunoSEQ multiplex PCR, and TCRdb kept only the in-frame ones, dropping some. This repertoire shows about 120,000 clones, 77% found once; its top ten account for 6.5% to 9%. The specimen sequenced was peripheral blood. This TCR was sampled from a human donor in a cohort sampled during active COVID-19. The V call is TRBV5-6, the J call TRBJ2-7, with TRBD1 as a possible D gene (5 bases). The CDR3 region is CASSLATGARLQYF. Written as DNA, the CDR3 is TGTGCCAGCAGCTTGGCCACTGGGGCAAGACTGCAGTACTTC.